This T cell receptor beta chain originates from a study of brain T cells in children with intractable seizures. General study findings and limits: HCMV serostatus was not known, and viral specificity came from CDR3 similarity only.

Germline loops: CDR1 WNHNN, CDR2 SYGVQD (reference sequence). This CDR3 is 16 amino acids long. V lost 2 bases, J lost 7 bases, and 7 bases stayed unmatched. On this clone: No antigen is known for it.

This sample's time point: blood from clinic visit 5 months post-surgery; TSC patient then seizure free. Only cases whose brain tissue showed the highest T cell transcript signatures were sequenced. Method: immunoSEQ multiplex PCR; TCRdb's copy keeps in-frame clones and lacks some. Here the sample spans under 400,000 clones, about 93% being singletons. The chain combines TRBV10-1 with TRBJ2-1; TRBD2 matches 11 bases. The TCR sequence derives from a boy under two years old with tuberous sclerosis and intractable seizures. Sequences were derived from peripheral blood, sampled less than 6 months after surgery. CDR3 bases: TGCGCCAGCAGTGAGAAACTAGCGGGAGTGGGGAATGAGCAGTTCTTC. Its translation is CASSEKLAGVGNEQFF.